This TCR beta chain was sequenced for a study of identical twins. Via MiXCR, TCRdb re-called the 5' RACE reads, giving one row per CDR3 protein. This sample has approximately 410,000 distinct CDR3 sequences, with about a fifth found just once. Study results and caveats: Conclusions relied on cross-sectional statistical analysis, not following the same donors. Insertions were fewer in abundant cord blood beta clonotypes, whereas memory repertoires showed none of this pattern. Modelling underestimated the level of out-of-frame TCR alpha sharing observed in monozygotic twins. Part of the zero-insertion signal could reflect confounding by invariant MAIT and iNKT cells.

Germline V gene lookup returns CDR1 DFQATT and CDR2 SNEGSKA (reference sequence). The CDR3 runs 15 residues. This clonotype occurred many times. Its cognate antigen is unknown. The sequenced sample consisted of naive T cells sorted from blood. The V call is TRBV20-1, the J call TRBJ1-2; D is undetermined. The receptor was derived from a man aged 50-59 years in good health. CDR3 residues: CAPAQASVPNYGYTF. The CDR3, as DNA: TGCGCCCCTGCCCAGGCCTCCGTCCCAAACTATGGCTACACCTTC.